The clone carrying this TCR beta chain was found many times. The data stem from a study of early T cells in non-severe SARS-CoV-2 infection. This CDR3 has 15 residues. Trimming shortened V by 5 bases and J by 1 base, and 14 bases separated the two germline ends. The germline V gene has CDR1 MNHEY and CDR2 SMNVEV (reference sequence). Researchers attached unique molecular identifiers to individual cDNA molecules. TCRdb reprocessed the 5' RACE reads via MiXCR and lists one record per CDR3 protein. The table lists approximately 30,000 distinct CDR3 sequences, 7% to 7.5% of them singletons, with 10% to 15% in the top ten.

Sequenced material: whole blood, taken at baseline. The chain has TRBV27 and TRBJ2-5; perhaps TRBD2 as D (5 bases). The TCR sequence derives from an adult who was a healthcare worker with PCR-confirmed SARS-CoV-2 infection or an uninfected control (not recorded which). In nucleotides, the CDR3 is TGTGCCAGCAGTCCCCGGGATGGGCCCCAAGAGACCCAGTACTTC. Encoded protein: CASSPRDGPQETQYF.